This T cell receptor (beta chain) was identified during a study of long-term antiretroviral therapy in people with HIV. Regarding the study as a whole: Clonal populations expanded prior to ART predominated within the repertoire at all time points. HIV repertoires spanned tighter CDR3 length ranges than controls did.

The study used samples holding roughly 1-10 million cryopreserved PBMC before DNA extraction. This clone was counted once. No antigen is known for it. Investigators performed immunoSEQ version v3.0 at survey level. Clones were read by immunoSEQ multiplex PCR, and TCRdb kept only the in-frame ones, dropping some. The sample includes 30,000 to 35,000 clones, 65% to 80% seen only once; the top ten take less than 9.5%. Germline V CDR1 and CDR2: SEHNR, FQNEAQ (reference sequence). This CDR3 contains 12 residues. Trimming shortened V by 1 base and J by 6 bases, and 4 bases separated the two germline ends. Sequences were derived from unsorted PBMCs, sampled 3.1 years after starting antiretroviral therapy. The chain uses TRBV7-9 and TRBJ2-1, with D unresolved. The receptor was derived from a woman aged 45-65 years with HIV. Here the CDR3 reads CASSLEGNEQFF. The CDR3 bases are TGTGCCAGCAGCTTAGAAGGCAATGAGCAGTTCTTC.